This is a list of T cell receptor beta chains from one sample in a study of identical twins. Each CDR3 protein is one row after TCRdb ran MiXCR on the 5' RACE reads. Here the sample spans 690,000 or so distinct CDR3 sequences, 8.6% being singletons. These same data were also listed under a study on yellow fever vaccine responses in identical twins.

Material: PBMCs. The receptors shown here come from a woman younger than 35 in good health. Each CDR3 is given with its conserved first and last residue. D genes are given only for firm matches. Clone size is shown for a subset of rows, as once, few, many or a class of expanded clone.

clone size	D gene	V gene	J gene	CDR3 DNA	CDR3 protein
few	TRBD2	TRBV7-2	TRBJ2-1	TGTGCCAGCAGCTTACGGCTAGCGGGAAATAATGAGCAGTTCTTC	CASSLRLAGNNEQFF
many	TRBD2	TRBV5-6	TRBJ2-3	TGTGCCAGCAGCACCATCCGGGAGCGGGGTAGCACAGATACGCAGTATTTT	CASSTIRERGSTDTQYF
.	TRBD1	TRBV29-1	TRBJ2-2	TGCAGCGTTTTCTACAGGGGACACTTGAACACCGGGGAGCTGTTTTTT	CSVFYRGHLNTGELFF
many	TRBD1	TRBV10-3	TRBJ1-2	TGTGCCATCAGTTCAGGGGGAGGCTATGGCTACACCTTC	CAISSGGGYGYTF
few	TRBD2	TRBV28	TRBJ2-3	TGTGCCAGCAGTTTATGGATAGCGGGGGGCGGCAATACGCAGTATTTT	CASSLWIAGGGNTQYF
few	.	TRBV7-9	TRBJ2-3	TGTGCCAGCAGCTTGGTGGGGGAAGGCACAGATACGCAGTATTTT	CASSLVGEGTDTQYF
.	TRBD2	TRBV4-3	TRBJ2-3	TGCGCCAGCAGCCCCCAGGTAGCGGGAGGGTCTAGCACAGATACGCAGTATTTT	CASSPQVAGGSSTDTQYF
.	.	TRBV20-1	TRBJ1-1	TGCAGTGCTAGGCCCAGACCCCAGAACACTGAAGCTTTCTTT	CSARPRPQNTEAFF
few	TRBD2	TRBV27	TRBJ2-2	TGTGCCAGCAGCCCTGTGGGGATCGCGGGAGGGAACACCGGGGAGCTGTTTTTT	CASSPVGIAGGNTGELFF
.	.	TRBV9	TRBJ2-1	TGTGCCAGCAGCGTAGTAAACAATGAGCAGTTCTTC	CASSVVNNEQFF
.	.	TRBV20-1	TRBJ1-1	TGCAGTGCTACAAGACGGCGGAACACTGAAGCTTTCTTT	CSATRRRNTEAFF
many	.	TRBV20-1	TRBJ2-1	TGCAGTGCCCTCACGGGGCTCGACTACAATGAGCAGTTCTTC	CSALTGLDYNEQFF
few	.	TRBV19	TRBJ2-3	TGTGCCAGTAGTATCGGGGCCCCCTTAGATACGCAGTATTTT	CASSIGAPLDTQYF
.	TRBD2	TRBV19	TRBJ2-2	TGTGCCAGTAAAGCGGGAGGGGAGAACACCGGGGAGCTGTTTTTT	CASKAGGENTGELFF
few	TRBD1	TRBV4-1	TRBJ2-7	TGCGCCAGCAGCCAAGGCCTGAGGGGGACAGGCACCTACGAGCAGTACTTC	CASSQGLRGTGTYEQYF
few	TRBD1	TRBV11-2	TRBJ2-7	TGTGCCAGCAGCTCACAGGACAGGGGAAATCACTACGAGCAGTACTTC	CASSSQDRGNHYEQYF
.	TRBD1	TRBV29-1	TRBJ2-1	TGCAGCGTTACAGGGGGCGCTGAGCAGTTCTTC	CSVTGGAEQFF
few	TRBD1	TRBV3-1	TRBJ2-7	TGTGCCAGCAGCCAAGATGTGGGGACAGGCTACGAGCAGTACTTC	CASSQDVGTGYEQYF
many	.	TRBV25-1	TRBJ2-4	TGTGCCAGCAGTGAAGGAGGGAACCTAGCCAAAAACATTCAGTACTTC	CASSEGGNLAKNIQYF
few	TRBD2	TRBV12-3/TRBV12-4	TRBJ2-7	TGTGCCAGCAGTCCACCGGGACTAGCGGGAGACAACGAGCAGTACTTC	CASSPPGLAGDNEQYF
many	.	TRBV20-1	TRBJ1-1	TGCAGTGCTAGAGAATCGACAGTTACTGAAGCTTTCTTT	CSARESTVTEAFF
.	TRBD1	TRBV7-9	TRBJ1-1	TGTGCCAGCAGCTTAGCGACAGGGGGCAGCGGTATGGCTGAAGCTTTCTTT	CASSLATGGSGMAEAFF
many	.	TRBV6-1	TRBJ2-1	TGTGCCAGCAGAATAGGGGACCGAACCTACAATGAGCAGTTCTTC	CASRIGDRTYNEQFF
few	TRBD1	TRBV6-2/TRBV6-3	TRBJ2-7	TGTGCCAGCAGTTACCCCGGACAGGGAGCCCCCTACGAGCAGTACTTC	CASSYPGQGAPYEQYF
.	.	TRBV5-5	TRBJ2-1	TGTGCCAGCAACGAGGGACACGCATACAATGAGCAGTTCTTC	CASNEGHAYNEQFF
few	.	TRBV6-5	TRBJ2-5	TGTGCCAGCAGTTACGTTGCGGCGAGGGGGGAGACCCAGTACTTC	CASSYVAARGETQYF
few	TRBD1	TRBV15	TRBJ2-2	TGTGCCACCCGGACGAGCGACAGGGGAGGCACCGGGGAGCTGTTTTTT	CATRTSDRGGTGELFF
.	.	TRBV6-6	TRBJ2-1	TGTGCCAGCACTCCTATAGGCTTCAATGAGCAGTTCTTC	CASTPIGFNEQFF
many	.	TRBV6-1	TRBJ2-7	TGTGCCAGCACCGCGGCAAACGGGGGCTACGAGCAGTACTTC	CASTAANGGYEQYF
.	TRBD2	TRBV20-1	TRBJ2-1	TGCAGTGCTAGAGATCTTAGCGGGGGGGCCGACCGGTACAATGAGCAGTTCTTC	CSARDLSGGADRYNEQFF
few	TRBD1	TRBV4-2	TRBJ2-2	TGTGCCAGCAGCCAAGACGGATGGGACAGAAGTGATAACACCGGGGAGCTGTTTTTT	CASSQDGWDRSDNTGELFF
few	TRBD2	TRBV27	TRBJ2-7	TGTGCCAGCAGTTTATTGTCGCCTAGCGGGAGGGGATTCGAGCAGTACTTC	CASSLLSPSGRGFEQYF